This TCR beta chain was captured in a study of cytomegalovirus exposure and HLA in healthy donors. Overall study findings and caveats: Reports state that TCR beta sequences accurately predicted most subjects' HLA-A and HLA-B alleles. Most of the TCR beta V segments (in an earlier analysis) were productive either about 87% or about 30% of the time.

V was pared by 9 bases and J by 5 bases, with 5 bases of the junction left unmatched. Germline-derived CDR1 and CDR2 are LNHDA and SQIVND (reference sequence). This CDR3 has 13 residues. PCR amplification relied on 60 Vbeta primers (plus 13 Jbeta primers). Assay: immunoSEQ multiplex PCR; the TCRdb copy retains only in-frame clones and omits some. The sample holds some 80,000 clones, approximately 80% seen once. Details on this clone: What it recognizes is unknown.

Sequencing used PBMCs. This TCR was sampled from a human donor in good health. The chain combines TRBV19 with TRBJ1-4; 8 nucleotides align to TRBD1. CDR3 sequence reads: CASGDRGNEKLFF. The CDR3 bases are TGTGCCAGCGGTGACAGGGGAAATGAAAAACTGTTTTTT.